This section outlines one TCR beta chain sequence together with its context. RNA, at about 0.45 to 1 ug, was reverse transcribed with random hexamers. One entry per CDR3 protein results from TCRdb running MiXCR on the immunoSEQ multiplex PCR reads. In the table there are hundreds of thousands of distinct CDR3 sequences, 75% to 90% of which are singletons. These data are taken from a study of CD8 T cells in Susac syndrome. V lost 4 bases and J 4 bases, leaving 6 bases between the germline ends. Germline loops: CDR1 SGHDN, CDR2 FVKESK. CDR3 size: 12 residues. The sequence was collected from a human donor with multiple sclerosis. The genes are TRBV14 and TRBJ2-3; no clear D gene. The specimen was CD8+ T cells from PBMCs. CDR3 sequence reads: CASSPTSDTQYF. In DNA, the CDR3 is TGTGCCAGCAGCCCAACCTCAGATACGCAGTATTTT.